Following are 19 T cell receptor beta chains from one sample sequenced in a study of T cell responses to AZD1222 COVID-19 vaccine. This table comes from immunoSEQ multiplex PCR, and its TCRdb copy is limited to in-frame clones, with some not included. This table has roughly 120,000 clones, around 90% appearing once. Here the sequenced sample was peripheral blood, taken on day 0 of AZD1222 vaccination. Every receptor here comes from an adult in good health.

The rearrangement joins TRBV30 to TRBJ1-6, with 7 bases identical to TRBD1. The CDR3 runs to 17 residues. V dropped 2 bases and J dropped 9; count of bases not matched to a gene: 16. CDR1 GTSNPN and CDR2 SVGIG come from the germline V gene (reference sequence). Here the CDR3 reads CAWSFHSGTAVGSPLHF. Written as DNA, the CDR3 is TGTGCCTGGAGTTTCCACTCCGGGACAGCAGTTGGTTCACCCCTCCACTTT. Using reference TRBV30 and TRBJ1-6 for the parts outside the CDR3, the full variable domain is SQTIHQWPATLVQPVGSPLSLECTVEGTSNPNLYWYRQAAGRGLQLLFYSVGIGQISSEVPQNLSASRPQDRQFILSSKKLLLSDSGFYLCAWSFHSGTAVGSPLHFGNGTRLTVT.

V is TRBV7-2 and J is TRBJ1-2; 9 bases line up with TRBD1. CDR3 size: 13 residues. The V gene's germline CDR1 is SGHTA and CDR2 FQGNSA. J was trimmed by 6 bases and V by 4 bases; bases with no gene match: 3. The chain's CDR3 is CASSSRDRDGYTF. The DNA of the CDR3 is TGTGCCAGCAGCTCCCGGGACAGGGATGGCTACACCTTC.

J is TRBJ1-1 and V is TRBV5-1, with TRBD1 as a possible D gene (5 bases). Trimming pared 1 base from V and 1 base from J, leaving 14 bases between. Germline CDR1 and CDR2: SGHRS and YFSETQ. CDR3 length equals 16 residues. The CDR3: CASSLSRGGGNTEAFF. The CDR3 coding sequence is TGCGCCAGCAGCTTGTCCCGTGGGGGGGGGAACACTGAAGCTTTCTTT.

Concerning this clone itself: The same CDR3 can be traced to other DNA sequences in this sample. This rearrangement joins TRBV2 to TRBJ1-2; the match to TRBD1 covers 7 bases. The CDR3 sequence is 11 residues long. Germline V CDR1 and CDR2: SNHLY, FYNNEI. The V gene end was trimmed by 7 bases and the J gene end by 6 bases; junction bases not matched to a gene: 2. CDR3 sequence reads: CASTDRDGYTF. As DNA, the CDR3 is TGTGCCAGCACCGACAGGGATGGCTACACCTTC.

The chain joins TRBV5-6 to TRBJ2-5; 9 bases are a match to TRBD2. The CDR3 covers 16 residues. The germline CDR1 and CDR2 sequences are SGHDT and YYEEEE. V trimming: 4 bases; J trimming: 1 base; junction bases outside the gene matches: 8. CDR3 sequence reads: CASSTMGSGGQETQYF. The CDR3 DNA sequence: TGTGCCAGCAGCACCATGGGTAGCGGGGGCCAAGAGACCCAGTACTTC.

The chain recombines TRBV11-2 with TRBJ1-2, with no clear D. V was trimmed by 3 bases and J by 7 bases, leaving 15 bases between them. This CDR3 contains 14 residues. In germline, CDR1 is SGHAT, CDR2 FQNNGV. As DNA, the CDR3 is TGTGCCAGCAGCTTGCTACCCATTACGTCTGGCTACACCTTC. Translation gives CASSLLPITSGYTF.

This sequence joins TRBV4-2 and TRBJ1-5, with 7 bases lining up with TRBD1. V shed 0 bases and J 6 bases; nucleotides not matched to a gene: 11. Looked up from germline, CDR1 is LGHNA and CDR2 is YNFKEQ. The CDR3 runs 17 residues. The CDR3 DNA follows: TGTGCCAGCAGCCAAGATCAGGCGAGACAGGGAACTCAGCCCCAGCATTTT. Encoded protein: CASSQDQARQGTQPQHF.

This clone was seen only once. The rearrangement uses TRBV10-3 and TRBJ1-4; D not resolved. Trimming removed 11 bases from V and 0 bases from J, with 10 bases in between. This CDR3 spans 13 amino acids. Germline CDR1 is ENHRY and CDR2 is SYGVKD. The CDR3, as DNA: TGTGCCGCTCAGGAGGCAACTAATGAAAAACTGTTTTTT. This encodes CAAQEATNEKLFF.

As for this clone: Other nucleotide sequences in the sample specify the same CDR3. The chain joins TRBV3-1 (or the pseudogene TRBV3-2) to TRBJ2-7, with D unresolved. Per the germline V gene, CDR1 is LGHDT and CDR2 is YNNKEL (reference sequence). Trimming pared 2 bases from V and 7 bases from J, leaving 6 bases between. The CDR3 extends over 11 amino acids. CDR3 residues: CASSQTWEQYF. The CDR3 region has the DNA TGTGCCAGCAGCCAAACTTGGGAGCAGTACTTC.

The gene calls are TRBV3-1 (or the pseudogene TRBV3-2) and TRBJ1-4; D may be TRBD1 (5 bases). V dropped 0 bases and J dropped 0 bases, with 11 bases sitting between them. Looked up from germline, CDR1 is LGHDT and CDR2 is YNNKEL (reference sequence). This CDR3 contains 17 residues. The CDR3, as DNA: TGTGCCAGCAGCCAAGATCGAAGGGGATCAACTAATGAAAAACTGTTTTTT. It codes for CASSQDRRGSTNEKLFF.

This clone was picked up one time. The V gene is TRBV7-9, the J gene TRBJ2-7; 11 bases align to TRBD1. V shed 6 bases, J shed 3 bases, and the junction held 7 bases outside the gene matches. The CDR3 loop spans 15 amino acids. Germline CDR1 and CDR2: SEHNR and FQNEAQ (reference sequence). The CDR3 protein is CASSKGTGGYYEQYF. CDR3 nucleotide sequence: TGTGCCAGCAGTAAAGGGACAGGGGGGTACTACGAGCAGTACTTC.

This chain connects TRBV10-1 to TRBJ2-7, with 8 bases matching TRBD2. The ends lost 1 base at V and 2 bases at J; junction bases unmatched: 4. The CDR3 runs 15 residues. Germline lookup yields CDR1 WNHNN and CDR2 SYGVQD (reference sequence). Here the CDR3 DNA reads TGCGCCAGCAGTGAGTTTAGCGGGATAGCCTACGAGCAGTACTTC. Protein: CASSEFSGIAYEQYF.

The rearrangement joins TRBV6-5 to TRBJ1-2; D is uncertain. V was pared by 3 bases and J by 8 bases, with 13 bases between. The CDR3 runs 13 residues. Germline CDR1 is MNHEY and CDR2 is SVGAGI. The CDR3 DNA follows: TGTGCCAGCAGTTATAGAGGACTTGGGGGCTACACCTTC. It yields the protein CASSYRGLGGYTF.

CDR3 bases: TGTGCCAGTAGTGATAGCGGACGCAATCAGCCCCAGCATTTT. Amino acid sequence: CASSDSGRNQPQHF. The chain links TRBV19 to TRBJ1-5; D not resolved. V was cut by 5 bases and J by 2 bases, with 10 bases left in between. The CDR3 spans 14 residues. Germline-derived CDR1 and CDR2 are LNHDA and SQIVND (reference sequence).

The rearrangement joins TRBV29-1 to TRBJ2-7; 9 nucleotides match TRBD1. The germline gives CDR1 SQVTM, CDR2 ANQGSEA. The CDR3 runs 12 residues. J was trimmed by 3 bases and V by 6 bases; bases with no gene match: 3. The CDR3 loop reads CSVATGGYEQYF. The CDR3 nucleotides are TGCAGCGTCGCGACAGGGGGCTACGAGCAGTACTTC.

The chain is built from TRBV5-1 and TRBJ2-1; the D gene is possibly TRBD1 (6 bases). Trimming cost V 5 bases and J 1 base, with 16 bases left between them. This CDR3 has 16 residues. CDR1 and CDR2 (germline): SGHRS, YFSETQ. The CDR3 loop reads CASRVQGQSSYNEQFF. In DNA, the CDR3 is TGCGCCAGCAGGGTCCAGGGGCAGAGTTCCTACAATGAGCAGTTCTTC.

This rearrangement joins TRBV30 to TRBJ1-2; no firm D call. Trimming shortened V by 5 bases and J by 10 bases, and 23 bases separated the two germline ends. Looked up from germline, CDR1 is GTSNPN and CDR2 is SVGIG (reference sequence). This CDR3 comprises 14 residues. The DNA of the CDR3 is TGTGCCTGGGGGGAAACACGGAGATCCTTAGACTACACCTTC. It yields the protein CAWGETRRSLDYTF.

The rearrangement joins TRBV28 to TRBJ1-1; D is undetermined. V dropped 8 bases and J dropped 1 base, with 5 bases sitting between them. Per the germline V gene, CDR1 is MDHEN and CDR2 is SYDVKM. There are 11 residues in the CDR3. The chain's CDR3 is CASAENTEAFF. DNA of the CDR3: TGTGCCAGCGCGGAGAACACTGAAGCTTTCTTT.

This chain joins TRBV11-2 and TRBJ1-6; 9 nucleotides line up with TRBD1. The CDR3 sequence is 16 residues long. From germline, CDR1 is SGHAT and CDR2 FQNNGV. V shed 6 bases and J 2 bases; nucleotides not matched to a gene: 5. In DNA, the CDR3 is TGTGCCAGCAGGCCTACAGGGGGCACCTATAATTCACCCCTCCACTTT. Protein: CASRPTGGTYNSPLHF.